The clone carrying this T cell receptor beta chain was seen many times. What it recognizes is unknown. This sample was taken from a study of T-cell reconstitution after alpha-beta-depleted transplantation in children. Findings and caveats of the study: In some patients, recipient T cells and intrathymic progenitors surviving conditioning explained high day-60 diversity. Counts and diversity of T cells one year after transplant came mostly from newly produced T cells. After transplant, at about two months, alpha-beta T cells were reportedly derived from several hundred expanded graft clones.

V shed 2 bases, J shed 2 bases, and the junction held 8 bases outside the gene matches. The germline CDR1 and CDR2 sequences are SGHDT and YYEEEE. There are 16 residues in the CDR3. A TCRbeta library incorporating unique molecular identifiers was prepared. MiXCR was run by TCRdb on the PCR reads, yielding one entry per CDR3 protein. The sample records a few hundred thousand distinct CDR3 sequences, less than 9.5% being singletons. V usage is TRBV5-6 and J usage is TRBJ2-3, with TRBD1 matching over 7 bases. This specimen consisted of peripheral blood, obtained 360 days after TCRalphabeta/CD19-depleted stem cell transplant. The TCR originated in a female patient between 2 and 15 years old who had a stem cell transplant for Fanconi anemia, so the T cells may come from the graft donor. For the CDR3, the DNA is TGTGCCAGCAGCTTATTTGACAGGGAAGTCACAGATACGCAGTATTTT. It codes for CASSLFDREVTDTQYF.